This TCR beta chain was sequenced during a study of shared clonotypes between healthy human individuals. Method: immunoSEQ multiplex PCR; TCRdb's copy keeps in-frame clones and lacks some. The sample lists some 2,500,000 clones, approximately 94% occurring once. CDR3 length equals 17 residues. CDR1 and CDR2 from the germline V gene are SGHDN and FVKESK. V lost 0 bases and J lost 0, with 13 bases in between. The TCR originated in a man in his late teens or twenties in good health. Some clones in this sample may be carry-over from other donors' samples. Material: naive CD4+ T cells from PBMCs. Subset indicated: CD45RA+ positively selected. The chain joins TRBV14 to TRBJ2-3; perhaps TRBD2 as D (6 bases). As DNA, the CDR3 is TGTGCCAGCAGCCAAGATGGCGGGAACGGGAGCACAGATACGCAGTATTTT. Encoded protein: CASSQDGGNGSTDTQYF.